The subject of this entry is one T cell receptor beta chain. Its antigen remains undetermined. No base quality values were provided; no much bigger clone lies one nucleotide off. From the cysteine up to the phenylalanine, the CDR3 has a length of 13 residues. The CDR3 DNA has 39 bases and is translated from base 1. Reading the germline V gene gives CDR1 SNHLY and CDR2 FYNNEI. V is shortened by 5 bases, J by 4 bases, and the region joining them spans 11 bases. The sample belongs to a study of CD4 T cells in relation to SARS-CoV-2 and coronaviruses (dated by TCRdb to about 2021). Looking at the study overall: In the ViraFEST assay, PBMCs were cultured with antigen for roughly 11 days, after which TCR beta CDR3s were sequenced to identify antigen-specific clonal expansions. Among the roughly twelve convalescent patients, 8 males and 4 females were included, and two of the subjects were Hispanic. Across all 12 patients in the full convalescent cohort, ages ranged from about 20 to 75 years, with a median of 38. Memory CD4+ T cell crossreactivity between SARS-CoV-2 and common cold coronavirus spike proteins was assessed at the TCR clonotype level in the study. Using patient-derived lymphoblastoid cell lines, the shared crossreactive spike epitopes were mapped to their HLA restriction. The Adaptive Biotechnologies TCR-sequencing kit was used to sequence samples from a few pre-COVID donors and the naive versus memory experiments, whereas other data were Illumina-based. For other donors in the study, expansion assays were sequenced with a different, Illumina-based TCR-beta assay. Overall study results and their limits: Naive versus memory sequencing indicated that memory recall responses, rather than primary responses primed during culture, are detected by the assay. Crossreactivity analysis was centred on spike protein, so crossreactivity against other viral proteins was not assessed. In roughly two thirds of donors, memory CD4+ clonotypes turned up that crossrecognized SARS-CoV-2 and at least one common cold coronavirus spike. Compared with monoreactive clones, crossreactive clones had significantly weaker SARS-CoV-2-driven expansion, a result consistent with antigenic imprinting. The study was constrained by small numbers of patients and of tested TCRs. Pre-pandemic and post-infection samples were not both contributed by any donor, so tracing of the source of pre-existing responses was limited.

Naive and memory CD4+ T cells were separated from cryopreserved PBMCs through CD4 enrichment, which was followed by EasySep naive CD4+ T cell enrichment. Sorted naive or memory CD4+ T cells (about 9.9 x 10^4) were grown at a 1:1 ratio with T cell-depleted PBMCs and CEF peptides for about nine days. In general, every peptide culture condition was set up in three replicate wells. Ficoll-Paque PLUS gradient centrifugation was used to isolate PBMCs from leukapheresis product or whole blood. The PBMCs went either fresh into the expansion assay or into cryopreservation at -140 degrees C. The QIAamp Micro DNA Kit was used to extract genomic DNA from the CD4+ T cells. Survey-level immunoSEQ TCR-beta sequencing was performed on DNA from CEF-cultured naive and memory CD4+ T cells. For the original study's pipeline: During preprocessing, nonproductive sequences were discarded, as were any CDR3s that did not begin with C, did not end with F or W, or were shorter than 7 amino acids. Antigen-specific clonotypes were called with the MANAFEST web app on the basis of expansion relative to the reference and to other culture wells. A clone was considered positive if significant expansion relative to the reference culture was observed in 2 of 3 replicate wells at an FDR below 0.05. A further requirement for positive clones was significant expansion compared with all other tandem wells, along with an odds ratio above 5. Cultured and uncultured naive and memory CD4+ repertoires were searched for previously identified spike- and CEF-reactive CDR3s. After three terminal residues were trimmed from each end, CDR3 homology was quantified as pairwise Levenshtein distance using the stringdist R package. Sourced from immuneACCESS, this table was stored by TCRdb with only in-frame sequences that have V and J called. A share of the clones is absent; for the studies checked, an unresolved V gene accounts for under half, and the remainder has no known explanation. V, J and clone size were drawn from that table, and D and trimming were deduced from the DNA. The sample table shows tens of thousands of clones, and 70% to 80% are seen once. Roughly 3% of the sample is held by the ten biggest clonotypes.

The TCR sequence derives from an adult with COVID-19. This chain is built from TRBV2 and TRBJ1-1, and possibly TRBD1, on 6 matching bases. The sequenced material came from memory CD4+ T cells from PBMCs, cultured in vitro. The sample's cell subset or site label is to be understood as: memory (non-naive) CD4+ T cells. CDR3 region: CASSIQGSTEAFF. In nucleotide form, the sequence is TGTGCCAGCAGTATACAGGGAAGCACTGAAGCTTTCTTT.